The 22 T cell receptor beta chains below come from one sample, sequenced in a study of blood T cells in healthy people across ages. The second PCR ran about 6 to 11 cycles with a sample-barcoded 5' primer and J-beta primers. MiXCR, applied by TCRdb to the 5' RACE reads, yields one record per CDR3 protein. The sample lists roughly 800,000 distinct CDR3 sequences; 55% to 75% were seen once. Material for sequencing was blood. These receptors all stem from a man younger than 40 in good health.

This chain uses TRBV2 with TRBJ1-2; D not resolved. The CDR3 totals 14 residues. V lost 6 bases and J lost 5, with 16 bases in between. Germline loops: CDR1 SNHLY, CDR2 FYNNEI. The CDR3 nucleotides read TGTGCCAGCAGGCCCGGGCTCTCATATTATGGCTACACCTTC. Translation gives CASRPGLSYYGYTF.

This clonotype appeared a few times. The chain has TRBV7-2 and TRBJ2-7, with D possibly matching TRBD2 (6 bases). The CDR3 extends over 20 amino acids. Germline V gene lookup returns CDR1 SGHTA and CDR2 FQGNSA. V dropped 9 bases and J dropped 0 bases, with 33 bases sitting between them. The CDR3 nucleotides read TGTGCCAGTCTCCCCCAGCCTCGAAGTAAGCTAGCGAGGAGCTCCTACGAGCAGTACTTC. This translates into CASLPQPRSKLARSSYEQYF.

This chain uses TRBV4-1 with TRBJ2-7, with D perhaps TRBD1 or TRBD2 (6 bases each). CDR3 length: 13 residues. Trimming stripped 1 base from V and 6 bases from J, with 10 bases between. The germline gives CDR1 MGHRA, CDR2 YSYEKL. The CDR3 nucleotides are TGCGCCAGCAGCCAAGTTAGGGGGGTCGAGCAGTACTTC. Its translation: CASSQVRGVEQYF.

This clonotype came up a few times. The rearrangement joins TRBV20-1 to TRBJ2-1; 10 bases align to TRBD2. The CDR3 has 16 amino acids. The J segment lost 10 bases and the V segment lost 0 bases, leaving 12 bases of the junction unmatched. Germline-derived CDR1 and CDR2 are DFQATT and SNEGSKA (reference sequence). The CDR3 sequence: CSARDRPGLASLEQFF. Here the CDR3 DNA reads TGCAGTGCTAGAGACCGACCGGGACTAGCGTCACTGGAGCAGTTCTTC.

DNA for the CDR3: TGTGCCAGCAGCTTATGGGGACTAGGAAACGAGCAGTACTTC. This encodes CASSLWGLGNEQYF. The chain uses TRBV11-2 and TRBJ2-4; 8 nucleotides match TRBD2. The J call may be in error: the DNA end matches TRBJ2-7 better. Germline values: CDR1 SGHAT, CDR2 FQNNGV. This CDR3 spans 14 amino acids.

V usage is TRBV3-1 and J usage is TRBJ1-2; D is ambiguous. Germline CDR1 is LGHDT and CDR2 is YNNKEL (reference sequence). The CDR3 sequence is 12 residues long. Trimming took off 3 bases at V and 8 bases at J, with 10 bases between the two ends. CDR3 coding DNA: TGTGCCAGCAGCCAGACGTGGCGCGGCTACACCTTC. Protein sequence: CASSQTWRGYTF.

The chain carries TRBV2 and TRBJ2-1; TRBD2 matches 13 bases. The V gene end was trimmed by 7 bases and the J gene end by 6 bases; junction bases not matched to a gene: 6. The V gene's germline CDR1 is SNHLY and CDR2 FYNNEI. This CDR3 is 15 amino acids long. The CDR3 bases are TGTGCCAGCAACCTACTAGCGGGGGGGCTCAATGAGCAGTTCTTC. Translation gives CASNLLAGGLNEQFF.

CDR3 sequence (DNA): TGCAGCCTGGGACTAGGCTACAATGAGCAGTTCTTC. Protein: CSLGLGYNEQFF. The genes are TRBV29-1 and TRBJ2-1, with 8 bases that match TRBD2. The ends lost 8 bases at V and 3 bases at J; junction bases unmatched: 3. CDR1 is SQVTM and CDR2 is ANQGSEA in the germline V gene. CDR3 size: 12 residues.

The chain joins TRBV7-2 to TRBJ2-1; D perhaps matches TRBD2 (5 bases). The J call may be mistaken, given a closer DNA end match to TRBJ2-7. The CDR3 runs to 13 residues. Germline lookup yields CDR1 SGHTA and CDR2 FQGNSA. CDR3 nucleotide sequence: TGTGCCAGTCCGCCGGACTCCTACAATGAGCAGTACTTC. This gives the protein CASPPDSYNEQYF.

The chain joins TRBV7-9 to TRBJ2-1; D is possibly TRBD2 (7 bases). The V end lost 4 bases, the J end lost 4 bases, and 17 bases lay between the germline ends. Germline V CDR1 and CDR2: SEHNR, FQNEAQ (reference sequence). This CDR3 region has 16 residues. CDR3 residues: CASSSLGGGRYNEQFF. CDR3 nucleotides: TGTGCCAGCAGCTCCCTCGGCGGGGGCCGGTACAATGAGCAGTTCTTC.

This clonotype occurred a few times. The V call is TRBV19, the J call TRBJ1-1, with no clear D. In germline, CDR1 is LNHDA, CDR2 SQIVND (reference sequence). Deletions cut 5 bases from V and 5 bases from J, with 9 bases between. The CDR3 loop spans 12 amino acids. For the CDR3, the DNA is TGTGCCAGTAGTTCGGGAAGGACTGAAGCTTTCTTT. As protein: CASSSGRTEAFF.

The chain couples TRBV20-1 to TRBJ2-3, with TRBD2 matching over 10 bases. CDR1 is DFQATT and CDR2 is SNEGSKA in the germline V gene (reference sequence). V was clipped by 6 bases and J by 3 bases; unmatched bases: 6. This CDR3 comprises 14 residues. The CDR3 region is CSAHSGGQTDTQYF. CDR3 nucleotide sequence: TGCAGTGCACATAGCGGGGGGCAGACAGATACGCAGTATTTT.

The chain has TRBV20-1 and TRBJ2-1; D ambiguous. The CDR3 totals 12 residues. Trimming left V 5 bases short and J 7 bases short, with 12 bases between. The V gene's germline CDR1 is DFQATT and CDR2 SNEGSKA (reference sequence). CDR3 in DNA: TGCAGTGCTCCGGAGAGAGTGAATGAGCAGTTCTTC. It is translated as CSAPERVNEQFF.

This rearrangement joins TRBV28 to TRBJ2-4; no clear D. Judging by the DNA end, TRBJ2-7 fits better; the J call may be wrong. The CDR3 length is 12 residues. Germline V CDR1 and CDR2: MDHEN, SYDVKM. The CDR3 region is CASSVISYEQYF. As DNA, the CDR3 is TGTGCCAGCAGTGTCATCTCCTACGAGCAGTACTTC.

The chain is built from TRBV15 and TRBJ2-4, with 8 bases matching TRBD1. The J call may be faulty, since TRBJ2-7 better matches the DNA end. The CDR3 has 16 amino acids. CDR1 and CDR2 from the germline V gene are LNHNV and YYDKDF (reference sequence). This chain's CDR3 is CATSRDLGQATYEQYF. CDR3 coding DNA: TGTGCCACCAGCAGAGATCTGGGACAGGCAACCTACGAGCAGTACTTC.

V usage is TRBV6-2 or TRBV6-3 and J usage is TRBJ2-3; 7 bases match TRBD2. V lost 2 bases to trimming and J lost 5 bases; unmatched junction nucleotides: 7. Germline CDR1 and CDR2: MNHEY and SVGEGT. The CDR3 sequence is 15 residues long. The CDR3 DNA reads as TGTGCCAGCAGTTACCGGGACTACCCCGTAGATACGCAGTATTTT. Encoded protein: CASSYRDYPVDTQYF.

The gene calls are TRBV11-2 and TRBJ2-6; D is possibly TRBD1 (6 bases). V was cut by 3 bases and J by 2 bases, with 11 bases left in between. There are 16 residues in the CDR3. Germline CDR1 and CDR2: SGHAT and FQNNGV. The CDR3 coding sequence is TGTGCCAGCAGCTTTACAGGGCCCACTGGGGCCAACGTCCTGACTTTC. Translating gives CASSFTGPTGANVLTF.

This clonotype was counted once. J is TRBJ2-4 and V is TRBV20-1, with D tentatively TRBD1 (6 bases). The DNA end favors TRBJ2-7, so the J call may be wrong. Germline CDR1 reads DFQATT; CDR2 reads SNEGSKA (reference sequence). The CDR3 is 14 residues long. CDR3 region: CSARPGDRTYEQYF. The CDR3 region has the DNA TGCAGTGCTAGACCAGGCGACAGGACCTACGAGCAGTACTTC.

The chain carries TRBV7-9 and TRBJ1-4; D unresolved. The CDR3 length is 13 residues. V lost 1 base and J 8 bases, leaving 8 bases between the germline ends. Germline assignment: CDR1 SEHNR and CDR2 FQNEAQ (reference sequence). The CDR3 spells CASSLVQKEKLFF. The CDR3, as DNA: TGTGCCAGCAGCTTAGTCCAGAAGGAAAAACTGTTTTTT.

The CDR3 loop is CSVEEGGYGYTF. Written as DNA, the CDR3 is TGCAGCGTTGAAGAAGGAGGGTATGGCTACACCTTC. This chain uses TRBV29-1 with TRBJ1-2; no clear D. The CDR3 contains 12 residues. V lost 0 bases and J 5 bases, leaving 7 bases between the germline ends. The germline V gene encodes CDR1 SQVTM and CDR2 ANQGSEA.

The rearrangement joins TRBV12-3 or TRBV12-4 to TRBJ2-3; no clear D gene. The CDR3 spans 10 residues. Trimming cost V 1 base and J 9 bases, with 2 bases left between them. CDR3 loop: CASSLGTQYF. CDR3 DNA: TGTGCCAGCAGTTTAGGAACGCAGTATTTT.

This clonotype was found once. This rearrangement joins TRBV20-1 to TRBJ1-6, with TRBD1 as a possible D gene (6 bases). Germline V gene sequence: CDR1 DFQATT, CDR2 SNEGSKA (reference sequence). The V and J ends lost 2 bases and 1 base respectively, with 6 bases between them. The CDR3 length is 14 residues. The CDR3 coding sequence is TGCAGTGCTAGAAGGGGGTCCTATAATTCACCCCTCCACTTT. This gives the protein CSARRGSYNSPLHF.